The sequence of this T cell receptor (beta chain) was determined in a study of blood T cells in healthy people across ages. Germline V gives CDR1 DFQATT, CDR2 SNEGSKA (reference sequence). The CDR3 contains 9 residues. The germline V and J ends were trimmed by 5 bases and 3 bases, with 2 bases remaining between them. For the second PCR, which ran for about 7 to 12 cycles, a sample-barcoded 5' primer and a J-beta primer mix were used. Using its own MiXCR run on the 5' RACE reads, TCRdb lists one record per CDR3 protein. The sample carries 1.5 million to 2 million distinct CDR3 sequences, about 50% recorded once.

V is TRBV20-1 and J is TRBJ2-7; the D is unclear. The sequenced sample was blood. The sequence was collected from a woman between 40 and 50 years old in good health. This CDR3 is CSAYYEQYF. The CDR3 DNA reads TGCAGTGCTTACTACGAGCAGTACTTC.